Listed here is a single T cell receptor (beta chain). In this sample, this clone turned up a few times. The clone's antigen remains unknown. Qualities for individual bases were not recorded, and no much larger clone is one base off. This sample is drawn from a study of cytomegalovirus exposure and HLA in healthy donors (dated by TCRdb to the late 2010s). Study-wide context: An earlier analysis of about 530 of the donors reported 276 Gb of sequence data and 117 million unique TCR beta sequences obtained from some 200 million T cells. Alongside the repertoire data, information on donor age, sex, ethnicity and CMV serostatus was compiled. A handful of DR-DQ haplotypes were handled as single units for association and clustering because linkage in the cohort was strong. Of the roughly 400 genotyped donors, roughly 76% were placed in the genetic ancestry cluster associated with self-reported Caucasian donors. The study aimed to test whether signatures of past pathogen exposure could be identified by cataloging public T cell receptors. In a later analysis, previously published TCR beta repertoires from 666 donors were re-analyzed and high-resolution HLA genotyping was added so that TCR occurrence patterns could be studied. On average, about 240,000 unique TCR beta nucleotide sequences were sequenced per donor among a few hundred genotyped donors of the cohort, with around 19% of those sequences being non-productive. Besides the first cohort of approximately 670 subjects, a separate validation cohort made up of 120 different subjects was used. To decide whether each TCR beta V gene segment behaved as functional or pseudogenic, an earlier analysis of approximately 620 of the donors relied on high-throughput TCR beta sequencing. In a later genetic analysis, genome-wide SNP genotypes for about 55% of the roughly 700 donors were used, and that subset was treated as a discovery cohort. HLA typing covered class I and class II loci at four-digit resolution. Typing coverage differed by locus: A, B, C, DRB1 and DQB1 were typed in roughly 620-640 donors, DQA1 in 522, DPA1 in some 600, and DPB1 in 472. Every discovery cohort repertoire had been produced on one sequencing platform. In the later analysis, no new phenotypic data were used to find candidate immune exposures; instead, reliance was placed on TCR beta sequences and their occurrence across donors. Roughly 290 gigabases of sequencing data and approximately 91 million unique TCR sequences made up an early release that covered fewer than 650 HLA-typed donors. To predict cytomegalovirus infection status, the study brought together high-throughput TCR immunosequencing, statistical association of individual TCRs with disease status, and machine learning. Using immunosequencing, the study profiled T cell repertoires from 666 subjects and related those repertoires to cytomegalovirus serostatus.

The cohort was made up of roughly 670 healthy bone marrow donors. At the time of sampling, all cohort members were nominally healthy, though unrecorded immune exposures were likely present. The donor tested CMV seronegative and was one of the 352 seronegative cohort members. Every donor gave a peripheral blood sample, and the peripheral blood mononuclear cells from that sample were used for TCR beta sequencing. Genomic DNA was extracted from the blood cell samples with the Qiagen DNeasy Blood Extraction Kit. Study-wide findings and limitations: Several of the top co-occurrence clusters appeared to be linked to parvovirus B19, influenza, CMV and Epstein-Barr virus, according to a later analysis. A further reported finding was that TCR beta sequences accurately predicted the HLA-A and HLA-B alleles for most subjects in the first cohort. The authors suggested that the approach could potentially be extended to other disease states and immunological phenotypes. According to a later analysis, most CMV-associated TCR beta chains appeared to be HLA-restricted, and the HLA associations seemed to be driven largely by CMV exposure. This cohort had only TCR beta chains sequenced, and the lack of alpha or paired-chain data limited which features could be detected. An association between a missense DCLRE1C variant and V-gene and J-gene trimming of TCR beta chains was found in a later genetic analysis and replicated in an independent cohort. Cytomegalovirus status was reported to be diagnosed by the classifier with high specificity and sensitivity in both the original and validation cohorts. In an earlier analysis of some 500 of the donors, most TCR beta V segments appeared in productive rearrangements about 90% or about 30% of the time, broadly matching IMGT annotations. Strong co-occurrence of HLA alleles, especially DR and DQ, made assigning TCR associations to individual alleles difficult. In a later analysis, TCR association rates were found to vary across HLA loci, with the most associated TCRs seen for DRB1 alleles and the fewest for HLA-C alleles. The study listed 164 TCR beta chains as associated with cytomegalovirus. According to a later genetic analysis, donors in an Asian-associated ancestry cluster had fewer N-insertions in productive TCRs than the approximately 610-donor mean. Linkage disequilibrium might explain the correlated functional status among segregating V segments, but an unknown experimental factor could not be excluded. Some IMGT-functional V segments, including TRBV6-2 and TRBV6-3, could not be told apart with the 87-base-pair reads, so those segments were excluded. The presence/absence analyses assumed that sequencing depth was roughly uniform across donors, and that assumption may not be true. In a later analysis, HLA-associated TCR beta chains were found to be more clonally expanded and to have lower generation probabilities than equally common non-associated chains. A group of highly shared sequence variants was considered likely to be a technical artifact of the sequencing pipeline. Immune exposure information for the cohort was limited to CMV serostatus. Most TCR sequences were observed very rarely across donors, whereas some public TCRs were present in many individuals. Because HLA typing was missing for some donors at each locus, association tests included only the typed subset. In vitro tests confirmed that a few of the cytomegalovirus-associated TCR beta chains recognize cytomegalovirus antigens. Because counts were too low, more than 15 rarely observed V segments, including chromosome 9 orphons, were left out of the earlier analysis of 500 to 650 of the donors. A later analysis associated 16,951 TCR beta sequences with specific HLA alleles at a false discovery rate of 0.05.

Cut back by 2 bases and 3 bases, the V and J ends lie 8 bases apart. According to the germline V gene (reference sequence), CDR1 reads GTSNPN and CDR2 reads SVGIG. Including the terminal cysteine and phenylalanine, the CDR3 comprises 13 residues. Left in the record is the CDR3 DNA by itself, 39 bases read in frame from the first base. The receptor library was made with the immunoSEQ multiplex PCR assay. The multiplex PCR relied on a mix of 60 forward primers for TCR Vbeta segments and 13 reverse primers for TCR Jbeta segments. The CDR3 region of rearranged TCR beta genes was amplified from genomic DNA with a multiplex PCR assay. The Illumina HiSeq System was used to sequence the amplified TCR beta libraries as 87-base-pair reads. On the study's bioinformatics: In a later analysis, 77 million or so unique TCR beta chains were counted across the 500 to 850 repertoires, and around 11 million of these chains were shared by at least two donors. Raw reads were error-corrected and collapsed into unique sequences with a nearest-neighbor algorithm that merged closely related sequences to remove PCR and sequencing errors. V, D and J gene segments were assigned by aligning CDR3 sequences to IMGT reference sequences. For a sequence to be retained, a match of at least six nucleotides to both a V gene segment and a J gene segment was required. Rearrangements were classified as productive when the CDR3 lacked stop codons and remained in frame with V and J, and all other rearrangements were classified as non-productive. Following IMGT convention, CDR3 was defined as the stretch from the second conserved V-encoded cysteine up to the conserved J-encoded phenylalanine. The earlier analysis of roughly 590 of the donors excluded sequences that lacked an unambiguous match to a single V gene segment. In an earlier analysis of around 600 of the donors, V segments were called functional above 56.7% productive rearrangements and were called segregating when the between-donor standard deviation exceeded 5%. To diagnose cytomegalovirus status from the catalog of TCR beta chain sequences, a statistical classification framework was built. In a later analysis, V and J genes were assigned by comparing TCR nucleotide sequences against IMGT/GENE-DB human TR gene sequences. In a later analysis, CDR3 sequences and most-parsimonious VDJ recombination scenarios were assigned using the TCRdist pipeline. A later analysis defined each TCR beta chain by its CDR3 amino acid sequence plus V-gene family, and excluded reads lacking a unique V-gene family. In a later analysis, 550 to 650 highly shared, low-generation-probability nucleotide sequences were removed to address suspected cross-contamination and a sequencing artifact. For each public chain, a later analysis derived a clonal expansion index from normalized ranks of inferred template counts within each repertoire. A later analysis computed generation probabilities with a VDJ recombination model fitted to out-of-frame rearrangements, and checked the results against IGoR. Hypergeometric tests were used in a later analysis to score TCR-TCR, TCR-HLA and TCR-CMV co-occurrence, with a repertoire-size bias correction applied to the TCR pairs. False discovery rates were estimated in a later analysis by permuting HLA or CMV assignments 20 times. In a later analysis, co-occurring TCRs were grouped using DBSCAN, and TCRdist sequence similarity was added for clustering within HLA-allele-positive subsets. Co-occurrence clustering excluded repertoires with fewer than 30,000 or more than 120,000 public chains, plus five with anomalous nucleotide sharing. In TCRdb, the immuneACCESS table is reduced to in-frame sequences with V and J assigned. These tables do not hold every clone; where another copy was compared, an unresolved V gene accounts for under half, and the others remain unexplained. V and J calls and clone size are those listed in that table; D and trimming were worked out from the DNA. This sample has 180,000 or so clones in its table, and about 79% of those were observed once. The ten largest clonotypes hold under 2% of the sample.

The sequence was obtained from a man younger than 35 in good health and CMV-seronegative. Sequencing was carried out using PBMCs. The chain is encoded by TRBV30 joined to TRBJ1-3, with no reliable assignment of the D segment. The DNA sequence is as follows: TGTGCCTGGAGTAGGCAGGTTGGAAACACCATATATTTT. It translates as CAWSRQVGNTIYF.